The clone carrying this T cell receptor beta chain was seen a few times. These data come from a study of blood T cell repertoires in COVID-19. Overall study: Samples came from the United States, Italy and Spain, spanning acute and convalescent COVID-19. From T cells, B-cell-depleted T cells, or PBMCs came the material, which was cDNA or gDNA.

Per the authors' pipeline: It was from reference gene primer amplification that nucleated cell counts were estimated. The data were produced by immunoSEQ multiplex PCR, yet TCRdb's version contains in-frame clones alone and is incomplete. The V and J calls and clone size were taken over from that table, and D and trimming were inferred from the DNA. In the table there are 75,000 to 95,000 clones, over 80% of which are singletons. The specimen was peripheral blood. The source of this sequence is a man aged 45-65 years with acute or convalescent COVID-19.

This CDR3 is CASSVRAGGAEQFF. The CDR3 DNA is TGTGCCAGCAGCGTACGAGCGGGGGGCGCCGAGCAGTTCTTC. J is TRBJ2-1 and V is TRBV7-9; TRBD2 matches 9 bases. The V and J ends lost 5 bases and 10 bases, in that order; junction bases with no gene match: 9. The CDR3 is 14 amino acids. Germline-derived CDR1 and CDR2 are SEHNR and FQNEAQ (reference sequence).